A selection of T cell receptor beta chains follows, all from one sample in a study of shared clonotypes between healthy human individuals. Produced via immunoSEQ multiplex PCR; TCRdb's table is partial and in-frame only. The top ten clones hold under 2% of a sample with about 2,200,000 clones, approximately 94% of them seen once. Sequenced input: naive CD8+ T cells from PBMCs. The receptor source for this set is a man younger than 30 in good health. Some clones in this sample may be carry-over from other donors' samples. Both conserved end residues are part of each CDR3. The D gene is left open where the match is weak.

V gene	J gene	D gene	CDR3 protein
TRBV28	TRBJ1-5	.	CASSPRGQSINQPQHF
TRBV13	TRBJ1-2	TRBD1	CASSLRDRENYGYTF
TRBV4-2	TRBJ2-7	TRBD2	CASSERTSGVHEQYF
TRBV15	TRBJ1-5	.	CATSRGGFNQPQHF
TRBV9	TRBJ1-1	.	CASSVGVGQGTEAFF
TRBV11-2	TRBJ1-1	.	CASNDVGYTEAFF
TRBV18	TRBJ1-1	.	CASSPLSVGAYTEAFF
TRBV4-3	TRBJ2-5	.	CASSQVGGPGETQYF
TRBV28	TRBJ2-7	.	CASSFRGGIAYEQYF
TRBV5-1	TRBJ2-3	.	CASRAGTDTQYF
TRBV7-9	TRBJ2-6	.	CASSPVGASGANVLTF
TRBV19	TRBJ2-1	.	CASRPPDEQFF
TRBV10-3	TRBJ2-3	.	CAISDTDTQYF
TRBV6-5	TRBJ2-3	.	CASSYRVGDTQYF
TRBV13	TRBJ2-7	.	CASQPKVAGYDEQYF
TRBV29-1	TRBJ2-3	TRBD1	CSVRTGTDTQYF
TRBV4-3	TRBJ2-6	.	CASSQDDSGANVLTF
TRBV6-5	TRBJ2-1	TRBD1	CADRGPYNEQFF
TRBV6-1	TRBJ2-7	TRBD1	CASSEMTGSSYEQYF
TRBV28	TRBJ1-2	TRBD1	CASSSLTLRDRENYGYTF
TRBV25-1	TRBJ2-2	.	CATSRGELFF
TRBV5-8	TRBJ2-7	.	CASSLGVSAVLTYEQYF
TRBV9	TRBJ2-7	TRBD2	CASSVGNGLAGSYEQYF
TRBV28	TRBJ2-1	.	CASSGQYNEQFF
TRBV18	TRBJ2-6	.	CVSSPEATGSYSGANVLTF
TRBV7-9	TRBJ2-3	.	CASSINLELSTDTQYF
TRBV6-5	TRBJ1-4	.	CASSYKGPNEKLFF
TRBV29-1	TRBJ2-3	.	CSVEGVVGLDTQYF